This T cell receptor beta chain was identified during a study of radiation and T cells in renal cell carcinoma. The study, taken as a whole, reports: Baseline intratumoral clonotype presence is unknown without pretreatment biopsies.

Sample time point: blood 4 weeks post-SBRT, at nephrectomy. The treatment was: 15 Gy SBRT to primary tumor, nephrectomy 4 weeks later. TCRdb's copy holds only in-frame clones and misses some; the assay was immunoSEQ multiplex PCR. The sample includes 150,000 to 200,000 clones, about nine tenths of them seen just once. Remarks on this clone: The target antigen is unknown.

The CDR3 extends over 14 amino acids. Germline assignment: CDR1 LNHDA and CDR2 SQIVND (reference sequence). With 3 bases clipped from V and 5 bases from J, the junction kept 6 bases outside the gene matches. This material consisted of blood, taken from a patient whose treatment included radiotherapy and nephrectomy. The source of this sequence is a woman aged 50 to 65 with renal cell carcinoma. The V gene is TRBV19, the J gene TRBJ2-7; 8 nucleotides agree with TRBD1. This CDR3 reads CASSIDRGQNEQYF. In DNA, the CDR3 is TGTGCCAGTAGTATTGACAGGGGACAGAACGAGCAGTACTTC.